The clone carrying this TCR beta chain was observed a handful of times. At one boundary the junction diverges from the germline segment, which might be a read error. TCRdb reanalysed the 5' RACE reads using MiXCR and keeps one entry per CDR3 protein. The sample comprises tens of thousands of distinct CDR3 sequences, about 4% of which are singletons, and approximately 1.2% rests with the top ten. Germline V gene lookup returns CDR1 MNHEY and CDR2 SVGEGT. The CDR3 loop spans 11 amino acids. The data stem from a study of neurological immune-mediated disorders. The V gene is TRBV6-2 or TRBV6-3, the J gene TRBJ2-2; no firm D call. The origin of this receptor is a man between 25 and 39 years old with multiple sclerosis. Sequencing was carried out using PBMCs. CDR3 sequence: CASSNSGELFF. CDR3 DNA sequence: TGTGCCAGCAGTAACTCCGGGGAGCTGTTTTTT.